Presented here are 21 T cell receptor beta chains from one specimen sequenced in a study of radiotherapy plus CTLA-4 blockade in lung cancer. TCRdb keeps only in-frame clones here, not all; method: immunoSEQ multiplex PCR. The sample records 35,000 to 45,000 clones, 70% to 80% being singletons. The sample consisted of peripheral blood, taken from a patient treated with radiotherapy plus ipilimumab. Receptors originate from a human donor with non-small cell lung cancer whose response to radiotherapy plus ipilimumab could not be evaluated.

This sequence joins TRBV7-2 and TRBJ2-3, with 10 bases aligning to TRBD1. Germline-derived CDR1 and CDR2 are SGHTA and FQGNSA. The CDR3 loop spans 15 amino acids. V shed 5 bases, J shed 6 bases, and the junction held 8 bases outside the gene matches. CDR3 sequence reads: CASSPRQGAIDTQYF. CDR3 DNA: TGTGCCAGCAGCCCGAGACAGGGGGCAATCGATACGCAGTATTTT.

The CDR3 DNA reads TGTGCCAGCAGCCAAGAGTTGCGGTATAGCACAGATACGCAGTATTTT. This translates into CASSQELRYSTDTQYF. V gene TRBV4-2 combines with J gene TRBJ2-3; no clear D gene. The CDR3 extends over 16 amino acids. In germline, CDR1 is LGHNA, CDR2 YNFKEQ. Trimming removed 0 bases at V and 0 bases at J, with 10 bases between.

The table lists this clone with a few counts. The chain carries TRBV4-3 and TRBJ2-1; TRBD2 matches at 10 bases. The CDR3 contains 19 residues. With V trimmed by 0 bases and J by 5 bases, 13 bases remained unmatched. Germline V gives CDR1 LGHNA, CDR2 YSLEER. CDR3 nucleotide sequence: TGCGCCAGCAGCCAAGAGGTCTCTTGGCTAGCGGGAGCCCACAATGAGCAGTTCTTC. Translation: CASSQEVSWLAGAHNEQFF.

This clone was observed once. This chain links TRBV7-2 with TRBJ2-2, with TRBD1 matching over 10 bases. The germline gives CDR1 SGHTA, CDR2 FQGNSA. V was clipped by 5 bases and J by 6 bases; unmatched bases: 9. The CDR3 is 16 amino acids. The CDR3 sequence is CASSPRTGGGPGELFF. The CDR3 DNA reads TGTGCCAGCAGCCCCCGGACAGGGGGGGGACCCGGGGAGCTGTTTTTT.

The CDR3 protein is CASHDRGCYGYTF. The CDR3 region has the DNA TGCGCCAGCCATGATAGGGGATGCTATGGCTACACCTTC. The V call is TRBV10-1, the J call TRBJ1-2, with a tentative D call TRBD1 (5 bases). This CDR3 region has 13 residues. From germline, CDR1 is WNHNN and CDR2 SYGVQD (reference sequence). Trimming cost V 8 bases and J 4 bases, with 14 bases left between them.

The chain uses TRBV7-9 and TRBJ2-7; 9 nucleotides align to TRBD1. With 5 bases clipped from V and 1 base from J, the junction kept 3 bases outside the gene matches. The CDR3 is made up of 14 amino acids. The germline V gene has CDR1 SEHNR and CDR2 FQNEAQ (reference sequence). The CDR3 DNA is TGTGCCAGCAGCACCGACAGGGGGTCCTACGAGCAGTACTTC. Amino acid sequence: CASSTDRGSYEQYF.

This clone was detected only a few times. The chain has TRBV7-9 and TRBJ1-1; maybe TRBD1 (5 bases). CDR3 length: 17 amino acids. The V gene lost 1 base and the J gene lost 0 bases, with 15 bases spanning the gap. Germline values: CDR1 SEHNR, CDR2 FQNEAQ (reference sequence). The CDR3 sequence is CASSLGTTVSMNTEAFF. The CDR3 coding sequence is TGTGCCAGCAGCTTAGGGACGACAGTCTCCATGAACACTGAAGCTTTCTTT.

V is TRBV6-5 and J is TRBJ2-1, with 7 bases fitting TRBD1. J was trimmed by 6 bases and V by 5 bases; bases with no gene match: 10. The CDR3 has 15 amino acids. Per the germline V gene, CDR1 is MNHEY and CDR2 is SVGAGI. The CDR3 is CASSPSETGTNEQFF. The CDR3 nucleotides are TGTGCCAGCAGTCCCTCTGAGACAGGGACCAATGAGCAGTTCTTC.

J is TRBJ1-2 and V is TRBV7-9, with no clear D. CDR1 is SEHNR, CDR2 FQNEAQ, per germline (reference sequence). V was trimmed by 6 bases and J by 0 bases, leaving 5 bases between them. The CDR3 totals 12 residues. DNA of the CDR3: TGTGCCAGCAGGAGGACTAACTATGGCTACACCTTC. Residues: CASRRTNYGYTF.

In its sample, this clone was seen a few times. The chain recombines TRBV4-2 with TRBJ1-5; no clear D gene. This CDR3 contains 16 residues. The germline gives CDR1 LGHNA, CDR2 YNFKEQ. The ends were cut back, 1 base at V and 0 bases at J, with 10 bases in the middle. CDR3 sequence reads: CASSQGPGHSNQPQHF. CDR3 DNA sequence: TGTGCCAGCAGCCAAGGTCCTGGCCATAGCAATCAGCCCCAGCATTTT.

This chain links TRBV13 with TRBJ1-6, with TRBD1 matching 7 bases. Germline trimming cut 4 bases from V and 6 bases from J; bases unmatched to any gene: 3. This CDR3 has 14 residues. Per the germline V gene, CDR1 is PRHDT and CDR2 is FYEKMQ (reference sequence). The CDR3 nucleotides are TGTGCCAGCAGCTACAGGGGAACTAATTCACCCCTCCACTTT. Translating it yields CASSYRGTNSPLHF.

The CDR3 loop is CASSLSPGGYEQYF. The CDR3 DNA reads TGTGCCAGCAGTTTAAGCCCAGGTGGTTACGAGCAGTACTTC. The genes are TRBV28 and TRBJ2-7; D gene uncertain. Trimming pared 2 bases from V and 4 bases from J, leaving 12 bases between. In germline, CDR1 is MDHEN, CDR2 SYDVKM. There are 14 residues in the CDR3.

The V call is TRBV11-3, the J call TRBJ1-1; D remains ambiguous. V dropped 2 bases and J dropped 5 bases, with 9 bases sitting between them. This CDR3 region has 13 residues. Germline V gene data show CDR1 as SGHNT and CDR2 as YENEEA. CDR3 residues: CASSLTLQTEAFF. The DNA for the CDR3 is TGTGCCAGCAGCTTAACCCTGCAGACTGAAGCTTTCTTT.

This chain links TRBV28 with TRBJ2-7, with TRBD1 matching 8 bases. V was clipped by 2 bases and J by 3 bases; unmatched bases: 15. The CDR3 consists of 18 residues. In germline, CDR1 is MDHEN, CDR2 SYDVKM. DNA of the CDR3: TGTGCCAGCAGTTTACACCGCAGCAGGGGGCGTAGGAGCTACGAGCAGTACTTC. Amino acid sequence: CASSLHRSRGRRSYEQYF.

The V call is TRBV7-8, the J call TRBJ1-3, with D unresolved. The CDR3 extends over 15 amino acids. The ends were cut back, 3 bases at V and 0 bases at J, with 9 bases in the middle. Germline CDR1 and CDR2: SGHVS and FQNEAQ. Here the CDR3 DNA reads TGTGCCAGCAGCTTCCTGGCAGTCTCTGGAAACACCATATATTTT. It is translated as CASSFLAVSGNTIYF.

This clone ranks as medium-sized (0.01 to 0.1%). CDR3: CASPDPGQLPAQYF. The CDR3 DNA is TGTGCCAGTCCGGACCCTGGACAGCTCCCTGCCCAGTACTTC. The chain couples TRBV19 to TRBJ2-4, with D possibly TRBD1 on 6 matching bases. With 8 bases removed from V and 13 bases from J, the gap between germline ends came to 24 bases. The CDR3 length is 14 residues. Per the germline V gene, CDR1 is LNHDA and CDR2 is SQIVND (reference sequence).

This clone was found once. V gene TRBV7-2 combines with J gene TRBJ1-6; tentatively, D is TRBD1 (5 bases). Trimming pared 5 bases from V and 7 bases from J, leaving 21 bases between. Germline V CDR1 and CDR2: SGHTA, FQGNSA. This CDR3 comprises 17 residues. The CDR3 spells CASSPAPYRSRNSPLHF. CDR3 nucleotides: TGTGCCAGCAGCCCCGCCCCCTACAGGAGCCGCAATTCACCCCTCCACTTT.

This clone was detected once. The chain couples TRBV11-2 to TRBJ2-7, with TRBD1 identical over 11 bases. This CDR3 comprises 15 residues. Germline lookup yields CDR1 SGHAT and CDR2 FQNNGV. Trimming took 3 bases from V and 2 from J; bases not matched to a gene: 3. The CDR3 DNA follows: TGTGCCAGCAGCTTGCGGACAGGGGGCGCCTACGAGCAGTACTTC. This sequence encodes CASSLRTGGAYEQYF.

Only a few counts were recorded for this clone. The rearrangement links TRBV27 to TRBJ1-6; no clear D gene. Germline values: CDR1 MNHEY, CDR2 SMNVEV (reference sequence). The CDR3 spans 13 residues. V was trimmed by 9 bases and J by 0 bases, leaving 6 bases between them. The CDR3 DNA sequence: TGTGCCAGTTCGAGCTCCTATAATTCACCCCTCCACTTT. Protein: CASSSSYNSPLHF.

A remark on this clone: This specimen includes other DNA sequences encoding the same CDR3. This chain uses TRBV28 with TRBJ1-2; D remains unclear. The CDR3 totals 13 residues. Trimming removed 2 bases at V and 1 base at J, with 5 bases between. Germline V gene data show CDR1 as MDHEN and CDR2 as SYDVKM. The CDR3 DNA reads as TGTGCCAGCAGTTTACGGGTTAACTATGGCTACACCTTC. Protein product: CASSLRVNYGYTF.

The CDR3 DNA reads TGTGCCAGCAGCGAAATACAGGGAGGGTTCTACGAGCAGTACTTC. It codes for CASSEIQGGFYEQYF. The genes are TRBV28 and TRBJ2-7; possible D gene TRBD2, 7 bases. Trimming removed 6 bases at V and 3 bases at J, with 18 bases between. Germline V gene sequence: CDR1 MDHEN, CDR2 SYDVKM. This CDR3 has 15 amino acids.